These T cell receptor beta chains were read from a single sample in a study of Graves' ophthalmopathy and Graves' hyperthyroidism. TCRdb called the multiplex PCR reads again in MiXCR, with one record for every CDR3 protein. The repertoire holds 350,000 to 400,000 distinct CDR3 sequences, with around 20% as singletons. Sequencing was done on a sample of peripheral blood. These receptors were collected from a woman aged 18-35 years with Graves' ophthalmopathy. Each CDR3 is given with its conserved first and last residue. A D gene is named only where the DNA matches it firmly. Clone size is stated in some rows and not others, as once, few, many or a class when expanded.

D	V	J	size	DNA	CDR3
NA	TRBV19	TRBJ1-1	many	TGTGCCAGTACCCGGGAGGCGACACGCGACACTGAAGCTTTCTTT	CASTREATRDTEAFF
NA	TRBV15	TRBJ1-1	many	TGTGCCACCAGCAGGATACCAGGGGTTATGAACACTGAAGCTTTCTTT	CATSRIPGVMNTEAFF
TRBD1	TRBV11-2	TRBJ1-2	many	TGTGCCAGCAGCTTAGAGACAGGGTCGGGGAGGAGCTACACCTTC	CASSLETGSGRSYTF
NA	TRBV6-5	TRBJ1-1	many	TGTGCCAGCAGTTACCGACGGGGGAACACTGAAGCTTTCTTT	CASSYRRGNTEAFF
TRBD1	TRBV12-3/TRBV12-4	TRBJ1-1	many	TGTGCCAGCAGTTTGACCGGACAGGGCTCATCTGAAGCTTTCTTT	CASSLTGQGSSEAFF
NA	TRBV6-4	TRBJ1-1	many	TGTGCCAGCAGTCGAACAGGGACCACTGAAGCTTTCTTT	CASSRTGTTEAFF
NA	TRBV27	TRBJ1-1	many	TGTGCCAGCTCTGGGCCACAGGGTCCGGCGTTCACTGAAGCTTTCTTT	CASSGPQGPAFTEAFF
TRBD1	TRBV28	TRBJ2-2	many	TGTGCCAGCCTGGACAGGGCGAACACCGGGGAGCTGTTTTTT	CASLDRANTGELFF
NA	TRBV7-2	TRBJ2-7	many	TGTGCCAGCAGCTTTCCAAGCCGGGACCATCACGAGCAGTACTTC	CASSFPSRDHHEQYF
NA	TRBV2	TRBJ1-5	many	TGTGCCAGCAGTGATGCACAGGGTGCAAATCAGCCCCAGCATTTT	CASSDAQGANQPQHF
NA	TRBV29-1	TRBJ2-7	many	TGCAGCGTTGAAGAGTCACCTTTCGCCGAGCAGTACTTC	CSVEESPFAEQYF
NA	TRBV24-1	TRBJ1-1	NA	TGTGCCACCAGTGATTCTACTGAAGCTTTCTTT	CATSDSTEAFF
TRBD2	TRBV6-2/TRBV6-3	TRBJ2-7	NA	TGTGCCAGCGGTACCAGCGGGAGGAGGTACGAGCAGTACTTC	CASGTSGRRYEQYF
NA	TRBV11-3	TRBJ2-7	NA	NA	CASSFYICSAGGGTYEQYF
TRBD1	TRBV12-3/TRBV12-4	TRBJ2-4	many	TGTGCCAGCAGTCCCTCGGGACAGGGGGCCAAAAACATTCAGTACTTC	CASSPSGQGAKNIQYF
TRBD2	TRBV6-2/TRBV6-3	TRBJ2-7	NA	TGTGCCAGCATCCAGGGACTAGCGGGACGGACCTACGAGCAGTACTTC	CASIQGLAGRTYEQYF
TRBD1	TRBV4-2	TRBJ1-3	many	TGTGCCAGCAGCCAAGACCCAGGGGGCGCGGGAAACACCATATATTTT	CASSQDPGGAGNTIYF
NA	TRBV11-2	TRBJ2-2	many	TGTGCCAGCAGCTTAAGGGGAAGAACATACACCGGGGAGCTGTTTTTT	CASSLRGRTYTGELFF
NA	TRBV28	TRBJ1-1	NA	TGTGCCAGCAGTTTGACGGGTGTACCTGAAGCTTTCTTT	CASSLTGVPEAFF
TRBD1	TRBV7-2	TRBJ2-4	many	TGTGCCAGCAGCTTAGTTGGGACAGGGGCAAACATTCAGTACTTC	CASSLVGTGANIQYF
NA	TRBV4-1	TRBJ1-1	NA	TGCGCCAGCAGCCACCCCGACAGGTTAAGCACTGAAGCTTTCTTT	CASSHPDRLSTEAFF
NA	TRBV3-1	TRBJ2-7	many	TGTGCCAGCACCTCACCACCCTACGAGCAGTACTTC	CASTSPPYEQYF
NA	TRBV27	TRBJ2-7	NA	TGTGCCAGCAGTTTCGGGGCAGGACCCTACGAGCAGTACTTC	CASSFGAGPYEQYF
NA	TRBV12-3/TRBV12-4	TRBJ2-5	NA	TGTGCCAGCTGTTTGACGAGCGGAGAGACCCAGTACTTC	CASCLTSGETQYF
NA	TRBV29-1	TRBJ1-1	many	TGCAGCGTTCTTTCCGGGGGTAGTGAAGCTTTCTTT	CSVLSGGSEAFF
TRBD1	TRBV20-1	TRBJ1-1	many	TGCAGTGCTATCCAGACAGGGATCACTGAAGCTTTCTTT	CSAIQTGITEAFF
NA	TRBV20-1	TRBJ2-5	once	TGCAGTGCTAGAGATCCATTGGGTTACCAAGAGACCCAGTACTTC	CSARDPLGYQETQYF
NA	TRBV2	TRBJ1-5	many	TGTGCCAGCAGGGGAATGACCCAGCATTTT	CASRGMTQHF
NA	TRBV7-9	TRBJ1-1	many	TGTGCCAGCAGCCCCTCGGCAGGGGTTTGGACTGAAGCTTTCTTT	CASSPSAGVWTEAFF
TRBD1	TRBV18	TRBJ1-2	NA	TGTGCCAGCTCACCACTGGGACAGTTGGGAGACTATGGCTACACCTTC	CASSPLGQLGDYGYTF
TRBD1	TRBV20-1	TRBJ1-1	many	TGCAGTGCTACAGGGGGGAGGTCTGAAGCTTTCTTT	CSATGGRSEAFF
TRBD2	TRBV20-1	TRBJ2-1	many	TGCAGTGCTAGAGGCAGCGGGAGAAATGAGCAGTTCTTC	CSARGSGRNEQFF
TRBD2	TRBV27	TRBJ2-5	many	TGTGCCAGCAAACTAGCGGGAGAAAACCAGGAGACCCAGTACTTC	CASKLAGENQETQYF
NA	TRBV15	TRBJ2-7	many	TGTGCCACCAGCAGAGAGACCTCCTACGAGCAGTACTTC	CATSRETSYEQYF
TRBD2	TRBV7-2	TRBJ2-7	many	TGTGCCAGCGGACTAGCGGGGGGCATCTCCTACGAGCAGTACTTC	CASGLAGGISYEQYF
NA	TRBV5-1	TRBJ2-7	many	TGCGCCAGCAGCTTACTCCGGGACACCTTGGGGAGCGAGCAGTACTTC	CASSLLRDTLGSEQYF
TRBD2	TRBV20-1	TRBJ2-7	many	TGCAGTGCTCGACTAGCGGGGGCCTGGGAGCAGTACTTC	CSARLAGAWEQYF
TRBD1	TRBV3-1	TRBJ1-2	NA	TGTGCCAGCAGCCAATCCGTACAGGGGGCGGGTGGCTACACCTTC	CASSQSVQGAGGYTF
NA	TRBV2	TRBJ1-5	many	TGTGCCGGCAGTGGCAGGACAGCTGGCTTCGAGCCCCAGCATTTT	CAGSGRTAGFEPQHF
NA	TRBV11-2	TRBJ1-2	many	TGTGCCAGCAGCTTAGGCACAGGGATGGGTGGCTACACCTTC	CASSLGTGMGGYTF
NA	TRBV15	TRBJ1-1	many	TGTGCCACCAGCAGGGCCGGGAGGGCCGATGACACTGAAGCTTTCTTT	CATSRAGRADDTEAFF
NA	TRBV6-5	TRBJ2-7	many	TGTGCCAGCAGTCCGAAGTCGGTTGAGGGCTACGAGCAGTACTTC	CASSPKSVEGYEQYF
NA	TRBV25-1	TRBJ2-5	NA	TGTGCCAGCAGTGAATGGCCCTCCGGCCCTGGAGAAGAGACCCAGTACTTC	CASSEWPSGPGEETQYF
NA	TRBV5-4	TRBJ1-1	many	TGTGCCAGCAGCTTGTCAGCGACACCAAGTTCCGTGAACACTGAAGCTTTCTTT	CASSLSATPSSVNTEAFF
NA	TRBV30	TRBJ1-2	NA	TGTGCCTGGAGTGAGGGCAACCTCTTC	CAWSEGNLF